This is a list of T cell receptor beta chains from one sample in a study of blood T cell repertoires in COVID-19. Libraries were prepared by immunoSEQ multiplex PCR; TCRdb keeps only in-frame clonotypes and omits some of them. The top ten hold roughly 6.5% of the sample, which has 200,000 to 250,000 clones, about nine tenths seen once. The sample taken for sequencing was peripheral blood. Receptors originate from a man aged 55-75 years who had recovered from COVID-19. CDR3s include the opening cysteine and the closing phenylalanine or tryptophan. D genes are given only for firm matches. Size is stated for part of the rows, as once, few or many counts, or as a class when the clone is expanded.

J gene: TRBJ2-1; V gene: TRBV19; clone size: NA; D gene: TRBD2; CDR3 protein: CASQTGGRTSVNEQFF; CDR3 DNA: TGTGCCAGCCAGACCGGGGGGAGGACTAGCGTCAATGAGCAGTTCTTC
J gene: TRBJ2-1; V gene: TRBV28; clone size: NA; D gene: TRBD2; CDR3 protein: CASSSPPGGASSYNEQFF; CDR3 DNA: TGTGCCAGCAGTTCCCCCCCGGGGGGGGCCAGCTCCTACAATGAGCAGTTCTTC
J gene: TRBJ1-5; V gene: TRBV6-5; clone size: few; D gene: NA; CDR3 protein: CASRLPNQPQHF; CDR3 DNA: TGTGCCAGCAGGCTACCTAATCAGCCCCAGCATTTT
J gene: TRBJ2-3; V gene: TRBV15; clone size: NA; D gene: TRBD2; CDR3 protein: CATSRDQTSGGDTQYF; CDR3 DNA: TGTGCCACCAGCAGAGATCAAACTAGCGGGGGTGATACGCAGTATTTT
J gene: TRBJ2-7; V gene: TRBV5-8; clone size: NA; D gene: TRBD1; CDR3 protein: CASTRRGQGYEQYF; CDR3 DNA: TGTGCCAGCACCCGCAGGGGGCAAGGCTACGAGCAGTACTTC
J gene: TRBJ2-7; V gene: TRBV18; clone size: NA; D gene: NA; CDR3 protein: CASSPGQGFSYEQYF; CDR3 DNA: TGTGCCAGCTCACCCGGCCAGGGGTTCTCCTACGAGCAGTACTTC
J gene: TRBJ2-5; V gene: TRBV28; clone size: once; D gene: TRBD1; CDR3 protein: CASGRNRGPQETQYF; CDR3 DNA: TGTGCCAGCGGAAGAAACAGGGGTCCTCAAGAGACCCAGTACTTC
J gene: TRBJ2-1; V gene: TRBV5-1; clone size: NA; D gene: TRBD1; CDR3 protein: CASSTTGAEQFF; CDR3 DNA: TGCGCCAGCAGCACCACAGGGGCTGAGCAGTTCTTC
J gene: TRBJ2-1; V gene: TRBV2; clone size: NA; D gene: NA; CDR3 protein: CASSVSPMASYNEQFF; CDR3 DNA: TGTGCCAGCAGTGTGTCCCCGATGGCCTCCTACAATGAGCAGTTCTTC
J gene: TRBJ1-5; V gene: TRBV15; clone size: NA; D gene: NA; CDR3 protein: CATSREGGSGNQPQHF; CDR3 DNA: TGTGCCACCAGCAGAGAGGGGGGTTCCGGCAATCAGCCCCAGCATTTT
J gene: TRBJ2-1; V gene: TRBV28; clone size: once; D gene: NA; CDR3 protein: CASSLEVEQFF; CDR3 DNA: TGTGCCAGCAGTTTAGAGGTTGAGCAGTTCTTC
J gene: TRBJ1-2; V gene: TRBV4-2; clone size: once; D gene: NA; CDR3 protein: CASSQTQGYYGYTF; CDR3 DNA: TGTGCCAGCAGCCAAACACAGGGCTACTATGGCTACACCTTC
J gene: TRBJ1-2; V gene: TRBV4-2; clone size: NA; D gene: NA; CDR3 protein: CASSQENRLFSMDGYTF; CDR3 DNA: TGTGCCAGCAGCCAAGAGAACAGACTATTTTCCATGGATGGCTACACCTTC
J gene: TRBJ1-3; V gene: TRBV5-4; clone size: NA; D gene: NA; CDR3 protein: CASSPQGQLSGNTIYF; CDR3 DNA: TGTGCCAGCAGCCCCCAGGGTCAGCTCTCTGGAAACACCATATATTTT
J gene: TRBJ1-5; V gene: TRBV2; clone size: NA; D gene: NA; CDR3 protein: CASSPQGIGQPQHF; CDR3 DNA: TGTGCCAGCAGTCCCCAGGGGATCGGACAGCCCCAGCATTTT
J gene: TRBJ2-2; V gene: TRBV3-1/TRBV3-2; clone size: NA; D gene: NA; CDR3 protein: CASSLYEGTANTGELFF; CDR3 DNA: TGTGCCAGCAGCCTATACGAGGGCACCGCGAACACCGGGGAGCTGTTTTTT
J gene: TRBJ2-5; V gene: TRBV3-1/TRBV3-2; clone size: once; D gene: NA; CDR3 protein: CASSQGGGAQYF; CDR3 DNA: TGTGCCAGCAGCCAAGGTGGCGGGGCCCAGTACTTC
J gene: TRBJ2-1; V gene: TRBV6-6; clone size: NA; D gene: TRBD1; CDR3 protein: CASSPDRVGIGEQFF; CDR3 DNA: TGTGCCAGCAGTCCCGACAGGGTTGGGATAGGTGAGCAGTTCTTC
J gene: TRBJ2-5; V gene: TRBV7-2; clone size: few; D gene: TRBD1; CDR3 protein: CASSLTRTGGGSETQYF; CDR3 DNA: TGTGCCAGCAGCTTGACCCGGACAGGGGGCGGATCAGAGACCCAGTACTTC
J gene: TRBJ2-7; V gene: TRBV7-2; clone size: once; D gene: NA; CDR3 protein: CASSFSWSSSYEQYF; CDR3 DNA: TGTGCCAGCAGCTTCTCCTGGTCCAGCTCCTACGAGCAGTACTTC
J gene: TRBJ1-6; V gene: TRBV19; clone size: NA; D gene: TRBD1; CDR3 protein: CASIPRGDSYNSPLHF; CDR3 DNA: TGTGCCAGTATTCCGCGGGGGGACAGCTATAATTCACCCCTCCACTTT
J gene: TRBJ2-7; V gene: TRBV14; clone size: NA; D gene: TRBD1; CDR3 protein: CASSQDLWDSYEQYF; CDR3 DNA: TGTGCCAGCAGCCAAGATCTTTGGGACAGCTACGAGCAGTACTTC
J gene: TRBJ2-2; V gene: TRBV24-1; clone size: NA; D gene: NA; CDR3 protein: CATSDFSSNTGELFF; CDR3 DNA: TGTGCCACCAGTGATTTCTCCTCGAACACCGGGGAGCTGTTTTTT
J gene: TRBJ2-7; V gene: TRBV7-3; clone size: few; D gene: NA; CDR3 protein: CASSPGTISSYEQYF; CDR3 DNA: TGTGCCAGCAGCCCGGGGACAATAAGCTCCTACGAGCAGTACTTC
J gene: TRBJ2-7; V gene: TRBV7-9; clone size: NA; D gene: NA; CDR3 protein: CASSLGRGNSYEQYF; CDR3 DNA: TGTGCCAGCAGCTTAGGTCGGGGGAACTCCTACGAGCAGTACTTC
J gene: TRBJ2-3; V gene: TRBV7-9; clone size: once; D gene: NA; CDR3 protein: CASSPGTRDETQYF; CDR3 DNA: TGTGCCAGCAGCCCCGGGACTCGCGACGAGACGCAGTATTTT
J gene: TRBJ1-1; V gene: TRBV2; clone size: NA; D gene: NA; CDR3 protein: CASSPESGALNTEAFF; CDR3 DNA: TGTGCCAGCAGTCCTGAGTCAGGGGCTCTGAACACTGAAGCTTTCTTT
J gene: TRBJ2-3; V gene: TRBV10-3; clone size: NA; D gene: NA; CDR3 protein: CAISTGSSNTQYF; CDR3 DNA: TGTGCCATCAGCACAGGGTCATCTAATACGCAGTATTTT
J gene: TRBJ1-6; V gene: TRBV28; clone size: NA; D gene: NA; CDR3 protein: CASSRGYKDSPLHF; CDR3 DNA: TGTGCCAGCAGTAGGGGGTATAAGGATTCACCCCTCCACTTT
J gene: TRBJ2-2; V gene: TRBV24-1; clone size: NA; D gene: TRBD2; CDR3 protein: CATSESGGRGTGELFF; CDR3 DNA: TGTGCCACCAGTGAATCGGGGGGTCGGGGTACCGGGGAGCTGTTTTTT
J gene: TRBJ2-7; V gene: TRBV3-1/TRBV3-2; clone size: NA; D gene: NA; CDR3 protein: CASSFGWGPYEQYF; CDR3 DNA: TGTGCCAGCAGCTTCGGATGGGGCCCCTACGAGCAGTACTTC
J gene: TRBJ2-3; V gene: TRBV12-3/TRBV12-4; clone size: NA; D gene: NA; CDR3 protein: CATRRTGTDTQYF; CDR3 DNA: TGTGCCACCCGAAGGACAGGCACAGATACGCAGTATTTT
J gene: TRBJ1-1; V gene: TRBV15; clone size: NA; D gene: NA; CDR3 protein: CATSTDGDTEAFF; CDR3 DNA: TGTGCCACCAGCACCGACGGAGACACTGAAGCTTTCTTT
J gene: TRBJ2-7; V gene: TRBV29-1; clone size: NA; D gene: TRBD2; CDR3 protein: CSLSRSSGTSYEQYF; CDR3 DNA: TGCAGCCTCTCCCGATCTAGCGGCACCTCCTACGAGCAGTACTTC
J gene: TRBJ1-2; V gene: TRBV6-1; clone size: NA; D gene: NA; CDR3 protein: CASSEAFPSLF; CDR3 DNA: TGTGCCAGCAGTGAAGCGTTTCCGAGCCTCTTC
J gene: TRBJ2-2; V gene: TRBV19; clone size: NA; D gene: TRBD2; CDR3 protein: CASSSTSGYTGELFF; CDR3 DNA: TGTGCCAGTAGTTCGACTAGCGGGTACACCGGGGAGCTGTTTTTT
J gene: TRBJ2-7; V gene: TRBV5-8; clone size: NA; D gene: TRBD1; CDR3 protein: CASSLWDRGYVEQYF; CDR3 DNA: TGTGCCAGCAGCTTGTGGGACAGGGGGTATGTCGAGCAGTACTTC
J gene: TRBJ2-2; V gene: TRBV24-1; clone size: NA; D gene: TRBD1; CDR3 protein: CATSDPRTGTGGFRDTGELFF; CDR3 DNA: TGTGCCACCAGTGATCCAAGAACCGGGACAGGGGGGTTTCGCGACACCGGGGAGCTGTTTTTT